This entry lists 30 T cell receptor beta chains sequenced from one sample in a study of CD8 T cells in Susac syndrome. Reverse transcription used about 0.45 to 1 ug RNA and random hexamers. TCRdb analysed the immunoSEQ multiplex PCR reads with MiXCR anew, one entry per CDR3 protein. The sample includes 100,000 to 150,000 distinct CDR3 sequences, 80% to 95% of them seen just once. What was sequenced was CD8+ T cells from PBMCs. These receptors were taken from a human donor with multiple sclerosis.

V usage is TRBV2 and J usage is TRBJ2-1; 14 positions match TRBD2. Germline CDR1 and CDR2: SNHLY and FYNNEI. J was trimmed by 5 bases and V by 7 bases; bases with no gene match: 10. This CDR3 comprises 17 residues. The CDR3 spells CASNPTSGRATHNEQFF. The CDR3 nucleotides are TGTGCCAGCAATCCGACTAGCGGGAGGGCCACGCACAATGAGCAGTTCTTC.

In this sample, this clonotype turned up once. The chain has TRBV25-1 and TRBJ2-7; D is ambiguous. This CDR3 is 12 amino acids long. The germline V and J ends were trimmed by 3 bases and 4 bases, with 7 bases remaining between them. The germline V gene encodes CDR1 MGHDK and CDR2 SYGVNS. This chain's CDR3 is CASSEVTYEQYF. For the CDR3, the DNA is TGTGCCAGCAGTGAGGTAACTTACGAGCAGTACTTC.

The table lists this clonotype with a count of one. The genes are TRBV15 and TRBJ1-5; no firm D call. Trimming left V 5 bases short and J 7 bases short, with 9 bases between. Germline CDR1 LNHNV, CDR2 YYDKDF (reference sequence). This CDR3 has 12 residues. CDR3 region: CATSYLWQPQHF. The CDR3, as DNA: TGTGCCACCAGCTACCTGTGGCAGCCCCAGCATTTT.

The chain joins TRBV10-3 to TRBJ2-7, with TRBD1 as a possible D gene (6 bases). Germline CDR1 reads ENHRY; CDR2 reads SYGVKD. The CDR3 totals 15 residues. Trimming shortened V by 6 bases and J by 3 bases, and 18 bases separated the two germline ends. CDR3 nucleotides: TGTGCCATCAGATCAGGGGAAGGACCACGCTACGAGCAGTACTTC. The encoded protein is CAIRSGEGPRYEQYF.

This clonotype was recorded a few times. This rearrangement joins TRBV6-5 to TRBJ2-7, with a possible D match to TRBD2 (5 bases). With 5 bases removed from V and 7 bases from J, the gap between germline ends came to 12 bases. Per the germline V gene, CDR1 is MNHEY and CDR2 is SVGAGI. This CDR3 is 12 amino acids long. The CDR3: CASSPPGGEQYF. The CDR3 DNA is TGTGCCAGCAGTCCCCCGGGCGGGGAGCAGTACTTC.

The chain carries TRBV7-2 and TRBJ2-7; 8 positions match TRBD2. V was clipped by 2 bases and J by 6 bases; unmatched bases: 12. The length of the CDR3 is 16 residues. Looked up from germline, CDR1 is SGHTA and CDR2 is FQGNSA. CDR3 loop: CASSLISSGNYREQYV. CDR3 bases: TGTGCCAGCAGCTTAATTAGTAGCGGGAATTACCGCGAGCAGTACGTC.

The table lists this clonotype with a count of one. This rearrangement joins TRBV12-3 or TRBV12-4 to TRBJ1-4; D is undetermined. The CDR3 is made up of 10 amino acids. Trimming shortened V by 3 bases and J by 11 bases, and 4 bases separated the two germline ends. CDR3 nucleotides: TGTGCCAGCAGTTTCAGGAAACTGTTTTTT. This encodes CASSFRKLFF.

The chain uses TRBV29-1 and TRBJ2-7, with 12 nucleotides matching TRBD1. The length of the CDR3 is 14 residues. V shed 7 bases and J 4 bases; nucleotides not matched to a gene: 8. The germline gives CDR1 SQVTM, CDR2 ANQGSEA. CDR3 sequence: CSASGTGGLYEQYF. Written as DNA, the CDR3 is TGCAGCGCCTCCGGGACAGGGGGCCTATACGAGCAGTACTTC.

The CDR3 DNA reads as TGTGCCAGCAGCCAAGATGACTCAGACAGGGTGGGTCAAGAGACCCAGTACTTC. It specifies CASSQDDSDRVGQETQYF. The V call is TRBV4-2, the J call TRBJ2-5; 7 bases are a match to TRBD1. CDR1 and CDR2 from the germline V gene are LGHNA and YNFKEQ. The CDR3 extends over 18 amino acids. The trim removed 0 bases at V and 2 bases at J, leaving 12 bases unmatched.

Here the CDR3 reads CASSYGQRDEKLFF. The CDR3 region has the DNA TGTGCCAGCAGTTACGGTCAGCGAGATGAAAAACTGTTTTTT. The J gene is TRBJ1-4, the V gene TRBV6-5; unclear D gene. The germline V and J ends were trimmed by 2 bases and 6 bases, with 10 bases remaining between them. The CDR3 spans 14 residues. The germline gives CDR1 MNHEY, CDR2 SVGAGI.

The chain has TRBV27 and TRBJ1-2; 7 nucleotides agree with TRBD1. The germline V gene has CDR1 MNHEY and CDR2 SMNVEV (reference sequence). V gave up 5 bases and J gave up 2 bases; unmatched junction bases: 8. This CDR3 spans 15 amino acids. CDR3 DNA sequence: TGTGCCAGCAGTCCCCGGACAGGATGGAACTATGGCTACACCTTC. Protein sequence: CASSPRTGWNYGYTF.

The chain joins TRBV7-8 to TRBJ2-1; possibly TRBD2 for D (5 bases). CDR1 and CDR2 from the germline V gene are SGHVS and FQNEAQ. Trimming took 6 bases from V and 9 from J, leaving 12 bases between them. The CDR3 is made up of 12 amino acids. As DNA, the CDR3 is TGTGCCAGCAGGTTCCCGGGGAGTGAGCAGTTCTTC. It is translated as CASRFPGSEQFF.

The V gene is TRBV7-6, the J gene TRBJ2-1; D is possibly TRBD1 (6 bases). Trimming shortened V by 5 bases and J by 0 bases, and 14 bases separated the two germline ends. The CDR3 is 16 amino acids. From germline, CDR1 is SGHVS and CDR2 FNYEAQ. The CDR3 is CASSLRTGSSYNEQFF. The CDR3 bases are TGTGCCAGCAGCCTCCGTACAGGGAGCTCCTACAATGAGCAGTTCTTC.

J is TRBJ1-1 and V is TRBV19; D perhaps matches TRBD1 (6 bases). The V gene's germline CDR1 is LNHDA and CDR2 SQIVND (reference sequence). Trimming shortened V by 5 bases and J by 5 bases, and 21 bases separated the two germline ends. The CDR3 is 16 amino acids. DNA for the CDR3: TGTGCCAGTAGTGGCGGTGGAGGGACACAACATACTGAAGCTTTCTTT. It encodes CASSGGGGTQHTEAFF.

Only one count was recorded for this clonotype. J is TRBJ2-3 and V is TRBV27; D might be TRBD2 (6 bases). CDR1 and CDR2 from the germline V gene are MNHEY and SMNVEV (reference sequence). The ends were cut back, 5 bases at V and 5 bases at J, with 14 bases in the middle. There are 14 residues in the CDR3. Here the CDR3 reads CASSQQTRGDTQYF. The CDR3 DNA follows: TGTGCCAGCAGTCAACAGACTAGAGGAGATACGCAGTATTTT.

The chain has TRBV30 and TRBJ2-4; 8 nucleotides line up with TRBD2. The CDR3 loop spans 16 amino acids. V gave up 1 base and J gave up 4 bases; unmatched junction bases: 9. Per the germline V gene, CDR1 is GTSNPN and CDR2 is SVGIG (reference sequence). This chain's CDR3 is CAWSATPGREKNIQYF. The CDR3 bases are TGTGCCTGGAGTGCGACCCCCGGGAGGGAAAAAAACATTCAGTACTTC.

The chain combines TRBV20-1 with TRBJ2-5, with D tentatively TRBD2 (5 bases). This CDR3 is built from 19 residues. Germline V lookup: CDR1 DFQATT, CDR2 SNEGSKA (reference sequence). The V and J ends lost 0 bases and 5 bases respectively, with 28 bases between them. The CDR3 bases are TGCAGTGCTAGAGAGGAAGGGAGATCCCCTGCTTATATAGGGGAGACCCAGTACTTC. This translates into CSAREEGRSPAYIGETQYF.

This clonotype was seen only once. The rearrangement uses TRBV12-5 and TRBJ2-1; TRBD1 agrees at 7 bases. The CDR3 covers 14 residues. Germline lookup yields CDR1 LGHNT and CDR2 FRNRAP. The V gene end was trimmed by 1 base and the J gene end by 7 bases; junction bases not matched to a gene: 4. The CDR3 sequence is CASGLATGWNEQFF. DNA for the CDR3: TGTGCTAGTGGTTTGGCGACAGGGTGGAATGAGCAGTTCTTC.

Only one count was recorded for this clonotype. The gene calls are TRBV7-2 and TRBJ2-3; maybe TRBD1 (6 bases). The V end lost 1 base, the J end lost 4 bases, and 12 bases lay between the germline ends. Per germline, CDR1 SGHTA and CDR2 FQGNSA. The CDR3 has 15 residues. The CDR3 spells CASSLEQGGPDTQYF. Written as DNA, the CDR3 is TGTGCCAGCAGCTTAGAACAGGGTGGGCCAGATACGCAGTATTTT.

CDR3: CASSRQGTLSGNTIYF. CDR3 nucleotides: TGTGCCAGCAGTCGACAGGGGACACTCTCTGGAAACACCATATATTTT. The chain recombines TRBV2 with TRBJ1-3, with 8 bases matching TRBD1. Germline V gene lookup returns CDR1 SNHLY and CDR2 FYNNEI. J was trimmed by 0 bases and V by 5 bases; bases with no gene match: 6. This CDR3 is built from 16 residues.

The rearrangement uses TRBV7-6 and TRBJ1-1; D is uncertain. Trimming stripped 1 base from V and 5 bases from J, with 14 bases between. Germline V gene data show CDR1 as SGHVS and CDR2 as FNYEAQ. The CDR3 covers 15 residues. The CDR3 nucleotides read TGTGCCAGCAGCTTAGATCGGGTGTCGGGGACTGAAGCTTTCTTT. This gives the protein CASSLDRVSGTEAFF.

The rearrangement uses TRBV29-1 and TRBJ1-5, with 9 bases lining up with TRBD1. V lost 5 bases, J lost 1 base, and 3 bases stayed unmatched. This CDR3 contains 14 residues. Per germline, CDR1 SQVTM and CDR2 ANQGSEA. The CDR3 reads CSVSGTGSNQPQHF. The CDR3 DNA reads as TGCAGCGTTTCCGGGACAGGGAGCAATCAGCCCCAGCATTTT.

The rearrangement uses TRBV5-4 and TRBJ2-5, with D unresolved. Germline V gene lookup returns CDR1 SGHNT and CDR2 YYREEE (reference sequence). V lost 6 bases, J lost 6 bases, and 9 bases lay in between. The CDR3 extends over 11 amino acids. CDR3 sequence: CASTYGQTQYF. DNA of the CDR3: TGTGCCAGCACCTACGGACAGACCCAGTACTTC.

The rearrangement uses TRBV4-1 and TRBJ2-5; TRBD2 aligns across 15 bases. Germline CDR1 is MGHRA and CDR2 is YSYEKL. V trimming: 4 bases; J trimming: 5 bases; junction bases outside the gene matches: 5. The CDR3 runs 16 residues. The chain's CDR3 is CASSPGLAGGRETQYF. Here the CDR3 DNA reads TGCGCCAGCAGCCCGGGACTAGCGGGGGGCCGGGAGACCCAGTACTTC.

The chain combines TRBV15 with TRBJ2-3; the D gene is possibly TRBD2 (5 bases). The V gene lost 0 bases and the J gene lost 6 bases, with 13 bases spanning the gap. This CDR3 is 15 amino acids long. Germline V gene sequence: CDR1 LNHNV, CDR2 YYDKDF (reference sequence). This CDR3 reads CATSRDGISGDTQYF. CDR3 nucleotide sequence: TGTGCCACCAGCAGAGATGGGATCTCGGGGGATACGCAGTATTTT. The full variable domain, with the rest looked up from reference TRBV15 and TRBJ2-3, is DAMVIQNPRYQVTQFGKPVTLSCSQTLNHNVMYWYQQKSSQAPKLLFHYYDKDFNNEADTPDNFQSRRPNTSFCFLDIRSPGLGDTAMYLCATSRDGISGDTQYFGPGTRLTVL.

The CDR3 sequence: CASSQVAGATYEQYF. Here the CDR3 DNA reads TGCGCCAGCAGCCAAGTAGCGGGGGCCACCTACGAGCAGTACTTC. The chain uses TRBV4-1 and TRBJ2-7; 9 bases line up with TRBD2. This CDR3 region has 15 residues. The junction had 3 bases not matched to a gene; V was cut back by 1 base and J by 2 bases. Germline V gives CDR1 MGHRA, CDR2 YSYEKL.

The V and J genes are TRBV9 and TRBJ1-4; the match to TRBD1 covers 7 bases. The CDR3 runs to 13 residues. Germline loops: CDR1 SGDLS, CDR2 YYNGEE. The V segment lost 1 base and the J segment 7 bases; nucleotides outside the gene matches: 1. CDR3 in DNA: TGTGCCAGCAGCGTACAGGGGGGTGAAAAACTGTTTTTT. Its translation: CASSVQGGEKLFF.

The chain carries TRBV28 and TRBJ1-1; weak D call: TRBD1 (5 bases). CDR3 length equals 15 residues. V gave up 7 bases and J gave up 0 bases, with 15 bases separating them. The germline CDR1 and CDR2 sequences are MDHEN and SYDVKM. The CDR3 region is CASNPTGLMNTEAFF. The DNA for the CDR3 is TGTGCCAGCAACCCGACGGGACTGATGAACACTGAAGCTTTCTTT.

The J gene is TRBJ1-2, the V gene TRBV7-6, with D possibly being TRBD1 (6 bases). Germline CDR1 and CDR2: SGHVS and FNYEAQ. CDR3 size: 15 residues. Trimming stripped 4 bases from V and 4 bases from J, with 16 bases between. The DNA of the CDR3 is TGTGCCAGCAGCTCTCGCCAGGGGCAGGTCTATGGCTACACCTTC. Amino acids: CASSSRQGQVYGYTF.

The chain carries TRBV6-1 and TRBJ1-5; weak D call: TRBD1 (5 bases). V dropped 1 base and J dropped 1 base, with 8 bases sitting between them. Germline V gene data show CDR1 as MNHNS and CDR2 as SASEGT. The CDR3 covers 15 residues. The DNA of the CDR3 is TGTGCCAGCAGTGAAGAGGGGCAGAGCAATCAGCCCCAGCATTTT. Translation gives CASSEEGQSNQPQHF.